These 17 T cell receptor beta chains were sequenced from one sample in a study of cytomegalovirus exposure and HLA in healthy donors. Researchers ran the PCR with 60 Vbeta and 13 Jbeta primers. Method: immunoSEQ multiplex PCR; TCRdb's copy keeps in-frame clones and lacks some. The data hold 85,000 to 130,000 clones, with less than 85% observed a single time. The specimen was PBMCs. These receptors all stem from a man aged 60 to 75 in good health and CMV-seronegative.

The rearrangement uses TRBV4-3 and TRBJ1-3, with D perhaps TRBD1 (5 bases). This CDR3 region has 16 residues. The V gene's germline CDR1 is LGHNA and CDR2 YSLEER. V was trimmed by 1 base and J by 2 bases, leaving 12 bases between them. The CDR3 DNA sequence: TGCGCCAGCAGCCAAGTCGGCAGGGCGGCTGGAAACACCATATATTTT. It specifies CASSQVGRAAGNTIYF.

This chain connects TRBV28 to TRBJ1-2; perhaps TRBD1 as D (5 bases). V was pared by 8 bases and J by 6 bases, with 13 bases between. CDR1 is MDHEN and CDR2 is SYDVKM in the germline V gene. CDR3 length: 12 residues. CDR3 amino acids: CASLKLGDGYTF. The CDR3 bases are TGTGCCAGCTTAAAGTTAGGGGATGGCTACACCTTC.

This rearrangement joins TRBV7-2 to TRBJ2-1; TRBD2 matches 10 bases. Looked up from germline, CDR1 is SGHTA and CDR2 is FQGNSA. This CDR3 contains 15 residues. V shed 6 bases, J shed 5 bases, and the junction held 7 bases outside the gene matches. The CDR3 sequence: CASSISGGKNNEQFF. DNA for the CDR3: TGTGCCAGCAGTATTAGCGGGGGGAAAAACAATGAGCAGTTCTTC.

This CDR3 reads CASSLGGVVTSGETQYF. In DNA form, the CDR3 reads TGTGCCAGCAGCTTAGGGGGGGTGGTTACTAGTGGAGAGACCCAGTACTTC. The chain carries TRBV7-2 and TRBJ2-5; a possible D gene is TRBD2 (6 bases). Looked up from germline, CDR1 is SGHTA and CDR2 is FQGNSA. This CDR3 contains 17 residues. V lost 1 base to trimming and J lost 4 bases, with 19 bases between them. Variable domain in full (rest from reference TRBV7-2 and TRBJ2-5): GAGVSQSPSNKVTEKGKDVELRCDPISGHTALYWYRQSLGQGLEFLIYFQGNSAPDKSGLPSDRFSAERTGGSVSTLTIQRTQQEDSAVYLCASSLGGVVTSGETQYFGPGTRLLVL.

There are a few counts of this clone. This rearrangement joins TRBV5-6 to TRBJ1-3, with 8 positions matching TRBD1. CDR3 length: 17 amino acids. CDR1 and CDR2 from the germline V gene are SGHDT and YYEEEE. J gave up 1 base and V 5 bases, and 11 bases lay outside the gene matches. The DNA for the CDR3 is TGTGCCAGCAGTAGACCGGGACAGGCGGTATCTGGAAACACCATATATTTT. The encoded protein is CASSRPGQAVSGNTIYF. Looking up the rest from reference TRBV5-6 and TRBJ1-3 gives the full variable domain: DAGVTQSPTHLIKTRGQQVTLRCSPKSGHDTVSWYQQALGQGPQFIFQYYEEEERQRGNFPDRFSGHQFPNYSSELNVNALLLGDSALYLCASSRPGQAVSGNTIYFGEGSWLTVV.

The chain recombines TRBV4-2 with TRBJ2-2; 11 bases align to TRBD2. Germline trimming cut 1 base from V and 2 bases from J; bases unmatched to any gene: 12. Looked up from germline, CDR1 is LGHNA and CDR2 is YNFKEQ. The CDR3 runs to 20 residues. The CDR3 nucleotides are TGTGCCAGCAGCCAAGTTCCGCCTTTGACTAGCGGGGCTAACACCGGGGAGCTGTTTTTT. Encoded protein: CASSQVPPLTSGANTGELFF.

The chain links TRBV29-1 to TRBJ1-4; D remains ambiguous. Germline-derived CDR1 and CDR2 are SQVTM and ANQGSEA. The CDR3 totals 15 residues. Trimming took off 2 bases at V and 8 bases at J, with 18 bases between the two ends. The CDR3 DNA sequence: TGCAGCGTTGAAAGTCGTTCGGAGGGTGGCGAAAAACTGTTTTTT. This gives the protein CSVESRSEGGEKLFF.

The gene calls are TRBV29-1 and TRBJ2-1, with no clear D. This CDR3 is 14 amino acids long. Germline CDR1 reads SQVTM; CDR2 reads ANQGSEA. Trimming took 6 bases from V and 7 from J, leaving 19 bases between them. The DNA for the CDR3 is TGCAGCGTCTCAGGCTTAGTCGGCCTTAATGAGCAGTTCTTC. It is translated as CSVSGLVGLNEQFF.

On this clone: The junction shows a germline mismatch at one end, possibly a read error. The V gene is TRBV28, the J gene TRBJ1-4; tentatively, D is TRBD1 (5 bases). Germline V gene sequence: CDR1 MDHEN, CDR2 SYDVKM. The CDR3 contains 14 residues. The CDR3 DNA reads as TGTGCCAGCACCCGACCCAGGGCTAACGAAAAACTGTTTTTT. It codes for CASTRPRANEKLFF.

This chain links TRBV28 with TRBJ1-2; TRBD1 aligns across 7 bases. The CDR3 totals 17 residues. The germline gives CDR1 MDHEN, CDR2 SYDVKM. The junction had 15 bases not matched to a gene; V was cut back by 3 bases and J by 5 bases. The CDR3 sequence is CASSFVFLEGAPYGYTF. DNA for the CDR3: TGTGCCAGCAGTTTCGTCTTCCTTGAGGGGGCCCCTTATGGCTACACCTTC.

V and J are TRBV7-2 and TRBJ2-5; 7 nucleotides line up with TRBD1. The CDR3 covers 14 residues. V was pared by 4 bases and J by 3 bases, with 5 bases of the junction left unmatched. The germline V gene encodes CDR1 SGHTA and CDR2 FQGNSA. The CDR3 region is CASSSGQPKETQYF. The CDR3 region has the DNA TGTGCCAGCAGCTCGGGACAGCCCAAAGAGACCCAGTACTTC.

This clone was detected a few times. V usage is TRBV5-8 and J usage is TRBJ1-1; D remains unclear. Germline values: CDR1 SGHTS, CDR2 YDEGEE. Between the trimmed V and J ends, which lost 3 bases and 0 bases, there was a span of 15 bases. CDR3 length equals 16 residues. As DNA, the CDR3 is TGTGCCAGCAGCTATGAGACATTAAAGTTGAACACTGAAGCTTTCTTT. This translates into CASSYETLKLNTEAFF.

J is TRBJ2-1 and V is TRBV5-1; TRBD1 agrees at 11 bases. Germline CDR1 reads SGHRS; CDR2 reads YFSETQ. The CDR3 has 17 amino acids. Trimming took 4 bases from V and 6 from J; bases not matched to a gene: 12. CDR3 bases: TGCGCCAGCAGCATTGGACAGGGGGCCTCTGCCGGCAATGAGCAGTTCTTC. Protein sequence: CASSIGQGASAGNEQFF.

The genes are TRBV5-1 and TRBJ1-4; D call uncertain. This CDR3 comprises 16 residues. V gave up 4 bases and J gave up 0 bases, with 13 bases separating them. Per the germline V gene, CDR1 is SGHRS and CDR2 is YFSETQ. The CDR3 reads CASSEAAAATNEKLFF. CDR3 in DNA: TGCGCCAGCAGCGAGGCGGCAGCTGCAACTAATGAAAAACTGTTTTTT.

The gene calls are TRBV7-3 and TRBJ1-6, with a tentative D call TRBD1 (6 bases). In germline, CDR1 is SGHTA, CDR2 FQGTGA. Deletions cut 3 bases from V and 9 bases from J, with 9 bases between. The CDR3 has 13 residues. In nucleotides, the CDR3 is TGTGCCAGCAGCTTTCAGGACAGTTCACCCCTCCACTTT. Encoded protein: CASSFQDSSPLHF.

The V and J genes are TRBV5-1 and TRBJ2-1; D is perhaps TRBD2 (6 bases). The CDR3 is 14 residues long. Trimming pared 1 base from V and 8 bases from J, leaving 13 bases between. Germline loops: CDR1 SGHRS, CDR2 YFSETQ. The CDR3 DNA follows: TGCGCCAGCAGCTTGTCAGCTGGAGGGGATGAGCAGTTCTTC. Translation gives CASSLSAGGDEQFF.

V gene TRBV9 combines with J gene TRBJ2-2; 13 nucleotides line up with TRBD2. The CDR3 sequence is 17 residues long. From germline, CDR1 is SGDLS and CDR2 YYNGEE. V lost 3 bases, J lost 6 bases, and 8 bases stayed unmatched. In DNA form, the CDR3 reads TGTGCCAGCAGCGCAAGACTAGCGGGGGGCCTTTCCGGGGAGCTGTTTTTT. The encoded protein is CASSARLAGGLSGELFF.